These T cell receptor beta chains were read from a single sample in a study of identical twins. A single record per CDR3 protein comes from TCRdb applying MiXCR to the 5' RACE reads. This table has roughly 240,000 distinct CDR3 sequences, approximately 8% appearing once. This sample was shared with a second study, whose subject was yellow fever vaccine responses in identical twins.

Sequencing was carried out using CD8+ T cells sorted from blood. The origin of the receptors is a woman under 30 in good health. The CDR3 runs from the conserved cysteine through the conserved F or W. The D gene is left open where the match is weak. Some rows mark clone size as missing; the rest say once, few, many or name a class of expanded clone.

>TRBV6-1|few|TRBJ2-7|-
TGTGCCAGCAGTGATTCCGGACCATTCTACGAGCAGTACTTC
CASSDSGPFYEQYF
>TRBV6-2/TRBV6-3|few|TRBJ2-2|-
TGTGCCAGCAGTTGGGTCAACACCGGGGAGCTGTTTTTT
CASSWVNTGELFF
>TRBV20-1|many|TRBJ2-7|TRBD1
TGCAGTGCCTGGACAGGCACCTACGAGCAGTACTTC
CSAWTGTYEQYF
>TRBV24-1|few|TRBJ2-3|TRBD2
TGTGCCACCAGTGGTAGCGGGAGGCCCACAGATACGCAGTATTTT
CATSGSGRPTDTQYF
>TRBV3-1|few|TRBJ2-3|-
TGTGCCAGCAGCCAATTCCTACCGCCCACAGATACGCAGTATTTT
CASSQFLPPTDTQYF
>TRBV7-9|-|TRBJ2-1|TRBD2
TGTGCCAGCAGCTTAGGTCTAGCGGGAGGGTGTGAGCAGTTCTTC
CASSLGLAGGCEQFF
>TRBV20-1|-|TRBJ1-2|-
TGCAGTGCTAGACCGACAGAAACTTATGGCTACACCTTC
CSARPTETYGYTF
>TRBV3-1|many|TRBJ2-4|-
TGTGCCAGCAGCCAAACGGAGGGATATATAGCCAAAAACATTCAGTACTTC
CASSQTEGYIAKNIQYF
>TRBV9|-|TRBJ1-1|-
TGTGCCAGCAGCGACCACAGTGGCCTACCTCTGAACACTGAAGCTTTCTTT
CASSDHSGLPLNTEAFF
>TRBV12-3/TRBV12-4|many|TRBJ1-6|-
TGTGCCAGCAGTTTATTCCCGGGGAGGTATTCACCCCTCCACTTT
CASSLFPGRYSPLHF
>TRBV5-1|few|TRBJ2-5|-
TGCGCCAGCGCCTCGGTTGGACATTGGGAAGAGACCCAGTACTTC
CASASVGHWEETQYF
>TRBV4-1|many|TRBJ1-1|TRBD1
TGCGCCAGCAGCGACAGGGTGAACACTGAAGCTTTCTTT
CASSDRVNTEAFF
>TRBV6-4|few|TRBJ1-1|-
TGTGCCAGCAGTCGGGATGCAGAGTCGAACACTGAAGCTTTCTTT
CASSRDAESNTEAFF
>TRBV7-7|-|TRBJ2-1|-
TGTGCCAGCAGCTTAGAGTGGCGGGGAGCTTTCAATGAGCAGTTCTTC
CASSLEWRGAFNEQFF
>TRBV24-1|-|TRBJ2-2|-
TGTGCCACCAGTGGGAGTTTGGGACAAAACACCGGGGAGCTGTTTTTT
CATSGSLGQNTGELFF
>TRBV7-8|-|TRBJ2-2|-
TGTGCCAGCAGCTTAGACGGAACCGGGGAGCTGTTTTTT
CASSLDGTGELFF
>TRBV9|-|TRBJ2-1|-
TGTGCCAGCAGCGGGAGAGACCGAGATGGTGAGCAGTTCTTC
CASSGRDRDGEQFF
>TRBV6-5|few|TRBJ2-3|-
TGTGCCAGCAGTTACCACGACCCACGCAGCACAGATACGCAGTATTTT
CASSYHDPRSTDTQYF
>TRBV7-7|-|TRBJ2-1|-
TGTGCCAGCAGCTTAAGACGCTCTACGGATGAGCAGTTCTTC
CASSLRRSTDEQFF
>TRBV7-9|-|TRBJ2-7|TRBD2
TGTGCCAGCAGCCCCGGGACTAGCGGGAGGCGCTCCTACGAGCAGTACTTC
CASSPGTSGRRSYEQYF
>TRBV20-1|-|TRBJ2-6|-
TGCAGTGCTAGAGACCTGTTGGGGGCCAACGTCCTGACTTTC
CSARDLLGANVLTF
>TRBV2|few|TRBJ1-6|-
TGTGCCAGCAGTGAACGCGTGGGGGGGGGAAATTCACCCCTCCACTTT
CASSERVGGGNSPLHF
>TRBV5-1|many|TRBJ1-5|-
TGCGCCAGCAGCTTAGGGGACTATCAGCCCCAGCATTTT
CASSLGDYQPQHF
>TRBV24-1|few|TRBJ1-1|TRBD1
TGTGCCACCAGGGGGACAGATCCGAACACTGAAGCTTTCTTT
CATRGTDPNTEAFF
>TRBV5-5|many|TRBJ2-1|-
TGTGCCAGCAGCTCTACGCGGACAGCTTGGGATGAGCAGTTCTTC
CASSSTRTAWDEQFF
>TRBV2|-|TRBJ2-5|TRBD2
TGTGCCAGCAGTGGCCCGGGACTACCACAAGAGACCCAGTACTTC
CASSGPGLPQETQYF
>TRBV4-1|few|TRBJ2-2|-
TGCGCCAGCAGCCGGGGGGTCGGGGCCGGGGAGCTGTTTTTT
CASSRGVGAGELFF
>TRBV5-1|-|TRBJ2-1|TRBD2
TGCGCCAGCAGCCCGGAAAGCGGGGTCAGTTACAATGAGCAGTTCTTC
CASSPESGVSYNEQFF
>TRBV10-1|-|TRBJ2-7|-
TGCGCCAGCAGTCCCGGGGACACCGGATCCTACGAGCAGTACTTC
CASSPGDTGSYEQYF
>TRBV7-2|-|TRBJ2-1|-
TGTGCCAGCAGCTTAGCGGGGGGCCTGAATGAGCAGTTCTTC
CASSLAGGLNEQFF
>TRBV27|-|TRBJ2-3|TRBD2
TGTGCCAGCAGTTCCTCCGGACTAGCGGGTCTACATACGCAGTATTTT
CASSSSGLAGLHTQYF
>TRBV27|many|TRBJ2-7|TRBD2
TGTGCCAGCAGTTTATCCCTCAGCGGGAGAAAGAACGAGCAGTACTTC
CASSLSLSGRKNEQYF
>TRBV18|-|TRBJ2-3|-
TGTGCCAGCTCACCGTCCGCCGCCCTTGGGGGCACAGATACGCAGTATTTT
CASSPSAALGGTDTQYF
>TRBV12-3/TRBV12-4|many|TRBJ1-6|-
TGTGCCAGCAGTGCCACCTTCGGGTCACCCCTCCACTTT
CASSATFGSPLHF
>TRBV12-3/TRBV12-4|-|TRBJ2-3|-
TGTGCCAGCACCCGGGGTCCCACAGATACGCAGTATTTT
CASTRGPTDTQYF
>TRBV12-3/TRBV12-4|many|TRBJ1-4|-
TGTGCCAGCAGTTTGGTTGCGAGCACGAACGAAAAACTGTTTTTT
CASSLVASTNEKLFF
>TRBV5-5|many|TRBJ2-3|-
TGTGCCAGCAGCAATGACAGGCGCACAGATACGCAGTATTTT
CASSNDRRTDTQYF
>TRBV25-1|many|TRBJ1-4|-
TGTGCCAGCAGTGAATGGGGGGGAAATGAAAAACTGTTTTTT
CASSEWGGNEKLFF
>TRBV11-2|-|TRBJ1-2|TRBD1
TGTGCCAGCAGCCCATTGGACAGGGTGTTGGTTAATGGCTACACCTTC
CASSPLDRVLVNGYTF
>TRBV27|few|TRBJ2-3|-
TGTGCCAGCAGTTTACAGCGGTACACAGATACGCAGTATTTT
CASSLQRYTDTQYF
>TRBV4-1|many|TRBJ1-2|-
TGCGCCAGCAGCCCCGGTATCGGCTATGGCTACACCTTC
CASSPGIGYGYTF
>TRBV12-3/TRBV12-4|-|TRBJ2-1|TRBD1
TGTGCCAGCAGTTCCGTGGACAGGGGACGCAATGAGCAGTTCTTC
CASSSVDRGRNEQFF
>TRBV4-2|-|TRBJ2-3|-
TGTGCCAGCGGCCAAGATGGGAGACGGCAGTATTTT
CASGQDGRRQYF
>TRBV28|-|TRBJ2-1|TRBD2
TGTGCCAGCAGTTTAGTGCGGGAGGACCCATACAATGAGCAGTTCTTC
CASSLVREDPYNEQFF
>TRBV7-9|-|TRBJ2-1|-
TGTGCCAGCGACTCTGGTCAGGGGCTGGACAATGAGCAGTTCTTC
CASDSGQGLDNEQFF